A single sample gave rise to the 16 T cell receptor beta chains below, sequenced in a study of Graves' ophthalmopathy and Graves' hyperthyroidism (dated by TCRdb to the late 2010s). The reads were generated on an Illumina HiSeq 2000. For repertoire sequencing, TCR beta CDR3 regions were amplified from RNA transcripts. The first round was an RT-PCR using HTBI primers with the Qiagen OneStep RT-PCR kit, and this first round was followed by a second-round multiplex PCR, then size selection and purification. TCRdb applied fastp at Q25 and MiXCR to the public reads, then kept only in-frame beta chains. CDR3 protein duplicates are merged, each entry listing the most common genes and DNA. In this sample the table shows about 410,000 distinct CDR3 sequences, 15% to 20% of which occur a single time. The ten largest account for around 1.5% of the sample. Specimen: peripheral blood. These receptor sequences come from a woman between 18 and 30 years old with Graves' ophthalmopathy. Donor details come from another sample of the same person, matched by shared clones.

This clonotype was observed a handful of times. A read error may be the cause here, since a much bigger clone is one base away. This rearrangement joins TRBV5-5 to TRBJ2-2; TRBD2 matches at 7 bases. CDR1 and CDR2 from the germline V gene are SGHKS and YYEKEE (reference sequence). The J segment lost 6 bases and the V segment lost 2 bases, leaving 4 bases of the junction unmatched. The CDR3 has 14 residues. CDR3 sequence: CASSFAGVAGELFF. In DNA, the CDR3 is TGTGCCAGCAGCTTCGCGGGGGTCGCCGGGGAGCTGTTTTTT.

This clonotype was seen ten or more times. The chain carries TRBV4-1 and TRBJ2-7; 12 bases align to TRBD2. Per the germline V gene, CDR1 is MGHRA and CDR2 is YSYEKL. Germline trimming cut 0 bases from V and 2 bases from J; bases unmatched to any gene: 14. The CDR3 is 20 residues long. Here the CDR3 reads CASSQDFIVTSGSDPYEQYF. The CDR3 nucleotides are TGCGCCAGCAGCCAAGATTTTATTGTGACTAGCGGGAGTGATCCCTACGAGCAGTACTTC.

The chain has TRBV6-1 and TRBJ2-2; D is perhaps TRBD1 (6 bases). With 4 bases removed from V and 1 base from J, the gap between germline ends came to 10 bases. Germline V gene sequence: CDR1 MNHNS, CDR2 SASEGT. The CDR3 is 15 amino acids. The CDR3 reads CASSGVTGNTGELFF. The CDR3 DNA follows: TGTGCCAGCAGTGGCGTGACAGGGAACACCGGGGAGCTGTTTTTT.

There are many counts of this clonotype. V gene TRBV7-2 combines with J gene TRBJ2-7, with D possibly matching TRBD2 (6 bases). Looked up from germline, CDR1 is SGHTA and CDR2 is FQGNSA. The CDR3 totals 14 residues. Deletions cut 1 base from V and 7 bases from J, with 14 bases between. CDR3 nucleotides: TGTGCCAGCAGCTTAGGTTCGAGGGCGGGGGAGCAGTACTTC. It is translated as CASSLGSRAGEQYF.

The table lists this clonotype with many counts. V usage is TRBV11-2 and J usage is TRBJ2-5; weak D call: TRBD1 (5 bases). In germline, CDR1 is SGHAT, CDR2 FQNNGV. Between the trimmed V and J ends, which lost 1 base and 4 bases, there was a span of 10 bases. The CDR3 spans 14 residues. The CDR3 DNA sequence: TGTGCCAGCAGCTTAGCCAGGGATGGAGAGACCCAGTACTTC. Its translation is CASSLARDGETQYF.

In its sample, this clonotype was seen many times. The chain carries TRBV20-1 and TRBJ2-5, with TRBD2 matching 11 bases. CDR1 is DFQATT and CDR2 is SNEGSKA in the germline V gene (reference sequence). J was trimmed by 3 bases and V by 1 base; bases with no gene match: 4. This CDR3 has 15 residues. CDR3 sequence reads: CSARVVTSGKETQYF. The CDR3 DNA sequence: TGCAGTGCTAGAGTTGTGACTAGCGGGAAAGAGACCCAGTACTTC.

This clonotype occurred many times. This rearrangement joins TRBV7-2 to TRBJ1-2, with 8 bases fitting TRBD1. Germline CDR1 is SGHTA and CDR2 is FQGNSA. Germline trimming cut 2 bases from V and 9 bases from J; bases unmatched to any gene: 11. The CDR3 runs 15 residues. CDR3 protein: CASSLKPAGGVSYTF. CDR3 DNA sequence: TGTGCCAGCAGCTTAAAACCGGCAGGGGGCGTTAGCTACACCTTC.

This clonotype occurred many times. The chain has TRBV7-2 and TRBJ2-2; D call uncertain. Trimming left V 9 bases short and J 0 bases short, with 11 bases between. Per germline, CDR1 SGHTA and CDR2 FQGNSA. The CDR3 totals 14 residues. The CDR3 protein is CASTGPSNTGELFF. CDR3 sequence (DNA): TGTGCCAGTACCGGACCGTCGAACACCGGGGAGCTGTTTTTT.

V and J are TRBV6-4 and TRBJ2-6; 8 bases agree with TRBD1. Unmatched junction bases numbered 5, after V lost 7 bases and J lost 3 bases. This CDR3 spans 15 amino acids. Germline V gene data show CDR1 as MRHNA and CDR2 as SNTAGT. The CDR3 DNA reads as TGTGCCAGCACCCCAGGGGGCAGTGGGGCCAACGTCCTGACTTTC. Residues: CASTPGGSGANVLTF.

In this sample, this clonotype turned up many times. V gene TRBV6-5 combines with J gene TRBJ1-2, with D possibly TRBD1 on 5 matching bases. The V gene's germline CDR1 is MNHEY and CDR2 SVGAGI. The CDR3 covers 15 residues. Trimming shortened V by 0 bases and J by 8 bases, and 16 bases separated the two germline ends. DNA of the CDR3: TGTGCCAGCAGTTACTCCGGTCAGGGATTTCAGGGCTACACCTTC. Translated, it gives CASSYSGQGFQGYTF.

The chain has TRBV12-3 or TRBV12-4 and TRBJ2-2; 7 positions match TRBD2. V lost 7 bases and J lost 0; bases outside the gene matches: 5. The CDR3 covers 15 residues. CDR3 in DNA: TGTGCCAGCATTCGGGCGGGGGCGAACACCGGGGAGCTGTTTTTT. It translates to CASIRAGANTGELFF.

This clonotype was picked up many times. CDR3 in amino acids: CAWSVQGLGNQPQHF. The DNA of the CDR3 is TGTGCCTGGAGTGTACAGGGGCTAGGTAATCAGCCCCAGCATTTT. V and J are TRBV30 and TRBJ1-5; 7 nucleotides agree with TRBD1. V lost 0 bases to trimming and J lost 4 bases; unmatched junction nucleotides: 6. The germline V gene has CDR1 GTSNPN and CDR2 SVGIG (reference sequence). The CDR3 runs to 15 residues.

The V call is TRBV12-3 or TRBV12-4, the J call TRBJ2-7, with 7 bases matching TRBD1. With V trimmed by 8 bases and J by 2 bases, 9 bases remained unmatched. The CDR3 extends over 14 amino acids. The CDR3 DNA follows: TGTGCCAGCCGGTCGGGGACAGAGGCCTACGAGCAGTACTTC. It translates to CASRSGTEAYEQYF.

This clonotype was observed many times. The rearrangement joins TRBV9 to TRBJ2-7, with D maybe TRBD1 (5 bases). V was pared by 1 base and J by 4 bases, with 15 bases between. The CDR3 runs 15 residues. The germline V gene has CDR1 SGDLS and CDR2 YYNGEE. The CDR3 nucleotides are TGTGCCAGCAGCGTAACACCCACAGGCCGATACGAGCAGTACTTC. Amino acid sequence: CASSVTPTGRYEQYF.

This clonotype was seen repeatedly, ten times or more. The rearrangement joins TRBV19 to TRBJ2-4, with D possibly called TRBD1 or TRBD2 (5 bases each). With 5 bases removed from V and 6 bases from J, the gap between germline ends came to 17 bases. The CDR3 loop spans 15 amino acids. Germline V lookup: CDR1 LNHDA, CDR2 SQIVND (reference sequence). CDR3 coding DNA: TGTGCCAGTAGTTTTGGGGACCGCATGACAAACATTCAGTACTTC. This codes for CASSFGDRMTNIQYF.

This clonotype has only a few counts. The rearrangement uses TRBV20-1 and TRBJ2-5; 9 bases are a match to TRBD2. The V and J ends lost 0 bases and 2 bases, in that order; junction bases with no gene match: 4. CDR1 and CDR2 from the germline V gene are DFQATT and SNEGSKA (reference sequence). The CDR3 consists of 15 residues. DNA of the CDR3: TGCAGTGCTAGAGATCCCCTAGCGGGGCAAGAGACCCAGTACTTC. This sequence encodes CSARDPLAGQETQYF.